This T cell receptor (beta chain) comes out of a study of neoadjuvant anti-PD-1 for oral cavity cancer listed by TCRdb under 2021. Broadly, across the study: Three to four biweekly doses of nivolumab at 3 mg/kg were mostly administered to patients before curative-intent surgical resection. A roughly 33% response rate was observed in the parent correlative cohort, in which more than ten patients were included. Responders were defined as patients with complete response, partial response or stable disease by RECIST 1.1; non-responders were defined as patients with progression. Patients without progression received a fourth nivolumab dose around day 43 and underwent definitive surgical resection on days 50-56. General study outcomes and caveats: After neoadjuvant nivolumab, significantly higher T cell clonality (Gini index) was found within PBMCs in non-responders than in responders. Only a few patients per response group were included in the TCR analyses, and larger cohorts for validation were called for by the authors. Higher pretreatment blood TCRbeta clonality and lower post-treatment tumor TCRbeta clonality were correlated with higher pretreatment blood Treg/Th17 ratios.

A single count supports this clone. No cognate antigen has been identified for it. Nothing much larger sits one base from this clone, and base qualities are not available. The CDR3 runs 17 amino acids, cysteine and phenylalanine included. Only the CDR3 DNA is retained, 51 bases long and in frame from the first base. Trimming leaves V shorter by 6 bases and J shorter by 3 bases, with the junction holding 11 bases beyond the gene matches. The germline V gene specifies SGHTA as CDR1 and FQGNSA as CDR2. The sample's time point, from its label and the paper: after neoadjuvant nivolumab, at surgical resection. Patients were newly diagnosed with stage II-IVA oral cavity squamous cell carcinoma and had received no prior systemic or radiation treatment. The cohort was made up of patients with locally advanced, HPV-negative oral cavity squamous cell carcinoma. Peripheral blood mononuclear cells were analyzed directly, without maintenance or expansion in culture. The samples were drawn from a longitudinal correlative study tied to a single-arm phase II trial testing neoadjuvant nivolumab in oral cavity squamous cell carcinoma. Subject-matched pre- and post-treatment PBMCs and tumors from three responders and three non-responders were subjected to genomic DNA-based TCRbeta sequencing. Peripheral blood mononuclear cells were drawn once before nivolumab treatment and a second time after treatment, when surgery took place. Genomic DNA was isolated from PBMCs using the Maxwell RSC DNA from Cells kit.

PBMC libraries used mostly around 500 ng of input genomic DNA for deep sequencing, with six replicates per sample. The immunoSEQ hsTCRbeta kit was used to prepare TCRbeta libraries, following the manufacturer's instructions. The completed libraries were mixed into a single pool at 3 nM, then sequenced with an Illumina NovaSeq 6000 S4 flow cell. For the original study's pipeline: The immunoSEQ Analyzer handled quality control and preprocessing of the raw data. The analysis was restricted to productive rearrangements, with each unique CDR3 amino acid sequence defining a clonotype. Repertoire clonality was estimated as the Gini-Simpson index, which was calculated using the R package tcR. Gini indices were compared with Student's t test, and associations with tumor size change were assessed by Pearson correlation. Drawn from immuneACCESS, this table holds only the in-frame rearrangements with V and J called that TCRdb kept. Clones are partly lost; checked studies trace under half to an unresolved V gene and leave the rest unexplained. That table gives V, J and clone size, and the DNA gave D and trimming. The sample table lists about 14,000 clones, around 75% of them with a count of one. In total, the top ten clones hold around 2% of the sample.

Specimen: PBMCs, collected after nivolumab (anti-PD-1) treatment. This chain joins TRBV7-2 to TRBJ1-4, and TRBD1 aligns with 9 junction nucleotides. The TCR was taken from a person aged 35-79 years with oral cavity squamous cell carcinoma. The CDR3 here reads CASRRTGGAWSNEKLFF. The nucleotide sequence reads TGTGCCAGCAGGCGTACAGGGGGCGCGTGGTCTAATGAAAAACTGTTTTTT.